Presented here are 11 T cell receptor beta chains from one specimen sequenced in a study of breast tumors, draining lymph nodes, adjacent tissues. The lymph nodes were axillary draining lymph nodes from breast cancer patients. Each CDR3 protein is one row after TCRdb ran MiXCR on the multiplex PCR reads. Here the sample spans some 100,000 distinct CDR3 sequences, 20% to 25% being singletons. Sequencing input: axillary lymph node tissue. The receptors stem from a female donor with breast cancer. Some clones in this sample may be carry-over from other donors' samples.

Of note for this clonotype: At one boundary the junction diverges from the germline segment, which might be a read error. This chain connects TRBV10-3 to TRBJ2-7, with D possibly called TRBD1 or TRBD2 (5 bases each). The CDR3 extends over 16 amino acids. The germline V gene encodes CDR1 ENHRY and CDR2 SYGVKD. CDR3 residues: CAIGDPNRDGSYEQYF. CDR3 DNA sequence: TGTGCCATCGGTGACCCGAACCGGGACGGCTCCTACGAGCAGTACTTC.

The chain carries TRBV19 and TRBJ1-1, with no clear D. Between the trimmed V and J ends, which lost 9 bases and 5 bases, there was a span of 13 bases. Germline assignment: CDR1 LNHDA and CDR2 SQIVND (reference sequence). This CDR3 comprises 12 residues. CDR3 residues: CASGVRETEAFF. Here the CDR3 DNA reads TGTGCCAGCGGTGTTAGGGAGACTGAAGCTTTCTTT.

This clonotype was recorded many times. The V and J genes are TRBV7-9 and TRBJ1-2, with D perhaps TRBD1 (6 bases). V lost 6 bases and J 1 base, leaving 18 bases between the germline ends. Germline V CDR1 and CDR2: SEHNR, FQNEAQ (reference sequence). The CDR3 loop spans 16 amino acids. The CDR3 loop reads CASRPPPQGYNYGYTF. Here the CDR3 DNA reads TGTGCCAGCAGACCACCTCCACAGGGATATAACTATGGCTACACCTTC.

The sample holds many counts of this clonotype. The chain joins TRBV10-3 to TRBJ2-1; 9 nucleotides align to TRBD1. Trimming cost V 10 bases and J 5 bases; bases outside gene matches: 15. The CDR3 has 16 amino acids. Germline V lookup: CDR1 ENHRY, CDR2 SYGVKD. CDR3 protein: CATQLQVGQGNNEQFF. The CDR3 DNA reads as TGTGCCACACAACTACAGGTTGGACAGGGGAACAATGAGCAGTTCTTC.

This clonotype was picked up many times. The chain has TRBV5-5 and TRBJ2-1; D is undetermined. Trimming removed 0 bases at V and 5 bases at J, with 9 bases between. Germline V CDR1 and CDR2: SGHKS, YYEKEE (reference sequence). The CDR3 runs to 14 residues. The CDR3 DNA is TGTGCCAGCAGCTTGGGACTTCTAGACAATGAGCAGTTCTTC. Translating it yields CASSLGLLDNEQFF. Together with reference TRBV5-5 and TRBJ2-1, the CDR3 gives the full variable domain: DAGVTQSPTHLIKTRGQQVTLRCSPISGHKSVSWYQQVLGQGPQFIFQYYEKEERGRGNFPDRFSARQFPNYSSELNVNALLLGDSALYLCASSLGLLDNEQFFGPGTRLTVL.

A word on this clonotype: A much larger clone lies a single base off, so this may be a read error. The J gene is TRBJ2-5, the V gene TRBV9; 10 bases fit TRBD2. From germline, CDR1 is SGDLS and CDR2 YYNGEE. The CDR3 extends over 19 amino acids. In nucleotides, the CDR3 is TGTGCCGGCAGCGTAGATCCAGCGGGGGGGCGTGGGGGTCAAGAGGCCCAGTACTTC. It is translated as CAGSVDPAGGRGGQEAQYF.

This chain links TRBV6-6 with TRBJ1-5, with D maybe TRBD1 (6 bases). This CDR3 has 15 amino acids. Germline V gene lookup returns CDR1 MNHNY and CDR2 SVGAGI (reference sequence). Trimming cost V 1 base and J 6 bases, with 13 bases left between them. The CDR3 sequence: CASSYLAGGSQPQHF. CDR3 bases: TGTGCCAGCAGTTACTTAGCGGGGGGCAGTCAGCCCCAGCATTTT.

This clonotype was counted ten times or more. V usage is TRBV19 and J usage is TRBJ2-3; no definite D call. With 8 bases removed from V and 6 bases from J, the gap between germline ends came to 12 bases. The CDR3 loop spans 12 amino acids. Germline CDR1 LNHDA, CDR2 SQIVND (reference sequence). The CDR3 sequence: CASSPFRDTQYF. The CDR3 bases are TGTGCCAGTTCGCCCTTCAGGGATACGCAGTATTTT.

The CDR3 loop reads CASSLGVASTDTQYF. The CDR3 coding sequence is TGTGCCAGCAGTTTGGGCGTAGCTAGCACAGATACGCAGTATTTT. The rearrangement links TRBV28 to TRBJ2-3, with D uncertain. This CDR3 is built from 15 residues. Germline lookup yields CDR1 MDHEN and CDR2 SYDVKM. Trimming shortened V by 3 bases and J by 0 bases, and 10 bases separated the two germline ends. Full variable domain (outside the CDR3, taken from reference TRBV28 and TRBJ2-3): DVKVTQSSRYLVKRTGEKVFLECVQDMDHENMFWYRQDPGLGLRLIYFSYDVKMKEKGDIPEGYSVSREKKERFSLILESASTNQTSMYLCASSLGVASTDTQYFGPGTRLTVL.

This clonotype has at least ten counts. The chain has TRBV4-1 and TRBJ2-7; maybe TRBD2 (5 bases). CDR1 is MGHRA, CDR2 YSYEKL, per germline. The CDR3 has 16 residues. V shed 1 base and J shed 2 bases, with 15 bases lying between them. CDR3 protein: CASSQGFVGAPYEQYF. The CDR3 DNA follows: TGCGCCAGCAGCCAAGGGTTCGTGGGAGCCCCCTACGAGCAGTACTTC.

There are many counts of this clonotype. The J gene is TRBJ2-2, the V gene TRBV19; TRBD2 matches at 10 bases. Trimming took 3 bases from V and 8 from J; bases not matched to a gene: 9. The germline gives CDR1 LNHDA, CDR2 SQIVND (reference sequence). CDR3 length equals 16 residues. The CDR3 loop is CASSIRVAGGPGELFF. CDR3 in DNA: TGTGCCAGTAGTATTCGGGTAGCGGGAGGCCCGGGGGAGCTGTTTTTT.